This TCR beta chain was retrieved from a study of shared clonotypes between healthy human individuals. This clone was counted only a few times. Antigen: not known. Study-level results: Sequencing depth was expected to affect clonotype sharing among donors.

Repertoires were generated with immunoSEQ multiplex PCR, while TCRdb's copy carries only in-frame clones and drops some. The sample records about half a million clones, about 85% being singletons. The length of the CDR3 is 13 residues. V lost 2 bases and J lost 3, with 7 bases in between. Germline V gene data show CDR1 as MNHEY and CDR2 as SMNVEV (reference sequence). V usage is TRBV27 and J usage is TRBJ1-2; D uncertain. The sequenced material came from PBMCs. This receptor was taken from a woman in her thirties or forties in good health. Some clones in this sample may be carry-over from other donors' samples. CDR3 sequence reads: CASSLKADYGYTF. CDR3 DNA sequence: TGTGCCAGCAGTTTAAAGGCCGACTATGGCTACACCTTC.